One and the same sample provided the 15 T cell receptor beta chains below, sequenced in a study of blood T cell repertoires in COVID-19. TCRdb's copy holds only in-frame clones and misses some; the assay was immunoSEQ multiplex PCR. The sample comprises 68,000 or so clones, roughly 84% of which are singletons, and 5.5% to 8.5% rests with the top ten. Sequencing was performed on peripheral blood. Receptor source: a man aged 50 to 59 with active COVID-19.

This clone was seen once. The chain employs TRBV19 and TRBJ2-7; tentative D call: TRBD2 (6 bases). This CDR3 has 15 residues. The V gene lost 5 bases and the J gene lost 4 bases, with 18 bases spanning the gap. CDR1 is LNHDA, CDR2 SQIVND, per germline (reference sequence). CDR3 in DNA: TGTGCCAGTAGTCCCCAAACTAGCAACAATTACGAGCAGTACTTC. Translating gives CASSPQTSNNYEQYF.

This clone came up a few times. The V call is TRBV4-1, the J call TRBJ2-6; D gene unclear. The V gene lost 1 base and the J gene lost 0 bases, with 10 bases spanning the gap. CDR1 and CDR2 (germline): MGHRA, YSYEKL. The CDR3 extends over 17 amino acids. CDR3 in DNA: TGCGCCAGCAGCCAAGTTTTGAGTATCTCTGGGGCCAACGTCCTGACTTTC. Amino acids: CASSQVLSISGANVLTF.

By proportion, this clone is medium-sized (0.01 to 0.1%). CDR3 amino acids: CSATIGETQYF. DNA for the CDR3: TGCAGTGCCACGATCGGAGAGACCCAGTACTTC. The J gene is TRBJ2-5, the V gene TRBV20-1; D remains unclear. Per germline, CDR1 DFQATT and CDR2 SNEGSKA (reference sequence). The CDR3 spans 11 residues. V lost 6 bases and J 4 bases, leaving 9 bases between the germline ends.

This chain links TRBV3-1 (or the pseudogene TRBV3-2) with TRBJ1-1; tentative D call: TRBD1 (6 bases). Germline V lookup: CDR1 LGHDT, CDR2 YNNKEL (reference sequence). The germline V and J ends were trimmed by 0 bases and 4 bases, with 9 bases remaining between them. The CDR3 is 14 amino acids. The CDR3 DNA sequence: TGTGCCAGCAGCCAAGATCTCAGGGGCACTGAAGCTTTCTTT. Translating gives CASSQDLRGTEAFF.

The chain uses TRBV27 and TRBJ1-4; D unclear. V lost 8 bases and J 4 bases, leaving 11 bases between the germline ends. This CDR3 contains 13 residues. Germline V gene sequence: CDR1 MNHEY, CDR2 SMNVEV (reference sequence). CDR3 residues: CASSLSGNEKLFF. DNA for the CDR3: TGTGCCAGCTCCTTGTCGGGTAATGAAAAACTGTTTTTT.

The chain has TRBV10-3 and TRBJ2-3; 9 bases match TRBD1. The CDR3 loop spans 18 amino acids. Germline lookup yields CDR1 ENHRY and CDR2 SYGVKD. The V gene end was trimmed by 0 bases and the J gene end by 2 bases; junction bases not matched to a gene: 9. CDR3 bases: TGTGCCATCAGTGAGTCGCGCTCGGGACAGGGAACCACAGATACGCAGTATTTT. Protein: CAISESRSGQGTTDTQYF.

The rearrangement joins TRBV5-6 to TRBJ1-1, with 11 bases lining up with TRBD1. Per germline, CDR1 SGHDT and CDR2 YYEEEE. This CDR3 spans 14 amino acids. V lost 4 bases and J lost 3; bases outside the gene matches: 2. CDR3 sequence: CASSRDRGYTEAFF. The DNA of the CDR3 is TGTGCCAGCAGCCGGGACAGGGGGTACACTGAAGCTTTCTTT. Full variable domain (rest looked up from reference TRBV5-6 and TRBJ1-1): DAGVTQSPTHLIKTRGQQVTLRCSPKSGHDTVSWYQQALGQGPQFIFQYYEEEERQRGNFPDRFSGHQFPNYSSELNVNALLLGDSALYLCASSRDRGYTEAFFGQGTRLTVV.

V and J are TRBV30 and TRBJ1-3; D not certain. Germline loops: CDR1 GTSNPN, CDR2 SVGIG (reference sequence). The CDR3 has 13 amino acids. Trimming left V 4 bases short and J 0 bases short, with 7 bases between. The CDR3 sequence: CAWNFLSGNTIYF. In DNA form, the CDR3 reads TGTGCCTGGAACTTTCTCTCTGGAAACACCATATATTTT. The variable domain in full, completed from reference TRBV30 and TRBJ1-3, reads SQTIHQWPATLVQPVGSPLSLECTVEGTSNPNLYWYRQAAGRGLQLLFYSVGIGQISSEVPQNLSASRPQDRQFILSSKKLLLSDSGFYLCAWNFLSGNTIYFGEGSWLTVV.

The rearrangement uses TRBV28 and TRBJ2-3; 12 positions match TRBD2. The ends lost 6 bases at V and 5 bases at J; junction bases unmatched: 6. This CDR3 is built from 15 residues. Per germline, CDR1 MDHEN and CDR2 SYDVKM. The CDR3 is CASSPASGRVDTQYF. The CDR3 nucleotides read TGTGCCAGCAGCCCCGCTAGCGGGAGGGTAGATACGCAGTATTTT.

This clone appeared many times. This chain joins TRBV4-1 and TRBJ2-7, with a possible D match to TRBD2 (6 bases). Germline lookup yields CDR1 MGHRA and CDR2 YSYEKL. V shed 0 bases and J shed 4 bases, with 13 bases lying between them. The CDR3 totals 15 residues. The CDR3, as DNA: TGCGCCAGCAGCCAAGAAGCGGGCAGTCTTTACGAGCAGTACTTC. It yields the protein CASSQEAGSLYEQYF.

This chain uses TRBV2 with TRBJ2-7; TRBD1 might be the D (5 bases). Germline V lookup: CDR1 SNHLY, CDR2 FYNNEI. Trimming removed 6 bases at V and 2 bases at J, with 5 bases between. The CDR3 totals 11 residues. The CDR3 protein is CASSRAYEQYF. CDR3 DNA sequence: TGTGCCAGCAGCAGGGCCTACGAGCAGTACTTC.

The chain uses TRBV3-1 (or the pseudogene TRBV3-2) and TRBJ1-1; possibly TRBD1 for D (5 bases). Trimming left V 1 base short and J 5 bases short, with 11 bases between. CDR3 length: 14 amino acids. The germline V gene encodes CDR1 LGHDT and CDR2 YNNKEL (reference sequence). This CDR3 reads CASSQGGGGTEAFF. Here the CDR3 DNA reads TGTGCCAGCAGCCAAGGGGGGGGAGGGACTGAAGCTTTCTTT.

The chain combines TRBV12-3 or TRBV12-4 with TRBJ2-7; TRBD2 is a possible D gene (6 bases). Trimming stripped 8 bases from V and 6 bases from J, with 14 bases between. The CDR3 spans 12 residues. The CDR3 sequence is CASGGPGGEQYF. The DNA of the CDR3 is TGTGCCAGCGGGGGACCCGGGGGCGAGCAGTACTTC.

V is TRBV28 and J is TRBJ1-2; a weak D match, TRBD1 (6 bases). CDR1 is MDHEN, CDR2 SYDVKM, per germline. This CDR3 contains 13 residues. Deletions cut 5 bases from V and 8 bases from J, with 15 bases between. The CDR3 region is CASSRTGNYGYTF. In nucleotides, the CDR3 is TGTGCCAGCAGTCGAACAGGGAATTACGGCTACACCTTC.

The chain has TRBV28 and TRBJ1-2; the D is unclear. Trimming took off 2 bases at V and 8 bases at J, with 12 bases between the two ends. The CDR3 sequence is 13 residues long. Germline CDR1 MDHEN, CDR2 SYDVKM. CDR3 residues: CASSLAGRGGYTF. CDR3 coding DNA: TGTGCCAGCAGTTTAGCGGGGAGAGGGGGCTACACCTTC.